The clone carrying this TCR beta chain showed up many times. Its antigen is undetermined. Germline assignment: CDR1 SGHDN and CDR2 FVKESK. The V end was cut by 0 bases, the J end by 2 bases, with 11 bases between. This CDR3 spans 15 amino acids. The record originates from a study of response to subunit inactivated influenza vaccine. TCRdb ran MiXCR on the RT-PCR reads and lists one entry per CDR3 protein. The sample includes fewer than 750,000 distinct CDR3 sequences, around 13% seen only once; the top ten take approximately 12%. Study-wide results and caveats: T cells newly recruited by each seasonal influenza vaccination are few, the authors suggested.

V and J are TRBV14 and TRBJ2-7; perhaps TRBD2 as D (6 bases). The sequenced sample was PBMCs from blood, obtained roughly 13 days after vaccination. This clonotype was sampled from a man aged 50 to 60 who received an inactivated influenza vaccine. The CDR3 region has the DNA TGTGCCAGCAGCCAAGATTCTCTAGCGCCCTACGAGCAGTACTTC. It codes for CASSQDSLAPYEQYF.